This entry concerns a single T cell receptor (beta chain). Its antigen is undetermined. The CDR3 extends over 16 amino acids. The junction had 5 bases not matched to a gene; V was cut back by 3 bases and J by 1 base. Germline CDR1 reads SGHTA; CDR2 reads FQGNSA. The sample is drawn from a study of T cell repertoires in cytomegalovirus infection. About the research overall: A matching HLA type, together with CMV infection, was signaled by public TCR beta signatures. Study observations and caveats: Public TCR beta family frequency separated CMV-and-HLA carriers, including in an independent cohort. CMV-specific TCR beta clonotypes restricted by HLA-C dominated the ex vivo response.

TCRdb processed the reads anew with MiXCR; each CDR3 protein has one entry. Of 250,000 to 350,000 distinct CDR3 sequences listed, roughly 23% were seen once; the top ten hold approximately 15%. The source material was PBMCs. V is TRBV7-2 and J is TRBJ1-5, with 8 bases matching TRBD1. The TCR was taken from a human donor in good health (CMV status not recorded). Some clones in this sample may be carry-over from other donors' samples. CDR3 bases: TGTGCCAGCAGCTTCCAGGGGGCTAGGAGCAATCAGCCCCAGCATTTT. Residues: CASSFQGARSNQPQHF.